This record concerns one T cell receptor (beta chain) sequence. This clonotype has a handful of counts. Its antigen specificity is not known. Per-base qualities were not stored, and no clone one base away is much larger. The listed sequencing device is Illumina NovaSeq 6000. cDNA libraries for TCRalpha and TCRbeta were prepared by 5'RACE using constant-segment primers, with sample barcodes and unique molecular identifiers added. RNA was extracted from every sample with Trizol reagent. The libraries were amplified in two PCR steps, and the second step added a second sample barcode and Illumina TruSeq adapters. The libraries were sequenced on an Illumina NovaSeq using 2 x 150 bp paired-end reads. Concerning the study's data processing: Demultiplexing of reads and collapsing into UMI-guided consensus sequences were performed with migec v1.2.7. Using mixcr v2.1.11, UMI consensuses were aligned to TRA and TRB V and J templates and then assembled into clonotypes. Expanded or contracted clonotypes were those called significant by both edgeR and NoisET, with noise models trained on biological replicates. edgeR calls used a false discovery rate-adjusted p below 0.01 and a log2 fold-change threshold of 1. As an exploratory analysis of dynamics, max-normalized trajectories of the 1000 most abundant clonotypes were examined by PCA with hierarchical clustering. Separately sequenced CD4+ and CD8+ repertoires were used to assign a CD4 or CD8 phenotype to each responding clone. The public reads were reanalyzed by TCRdb: fastp trimming at Q25, MiXCR alignment, in-frame beta chains only. Rows are unified per CDR3 protein, each entry keeping the most common DNA and genes. The V and J calls were not made by the authors but by TCRdb's processing. Across this sample there are about 50,000 distinct CDR3 sequences, with 9.3% seen only once. Of the sample, about 10% falls within the top ten clones.

Relative to germline, V is 2 bases shorter and J is 3 bases shorter, with 11 bases between their ends. From its cysteine to its phenylalanine, the CDR3 spans 14 amino acids. Kept here is only the CDR3 DNA, which spans 42 bases and is read in frame from base 1. Reading the germline V gene (reference sequence) gives CDR1 MNHEY and CDR2 SMNVEV. This sample is drawn from a study of T-cell memory formation after mild COVID-19 (dated by TCRdb to the early 2020s). Regarding the study in general: TCR sequence clusters from the two donors were found to be largely donor specific. The cohort comprised two young, previously healthy adult volunteers, one female and one male. T-cell clones expanding and contracting after mild COVID-19 in a couple of donors were tracked by longitudinal TCRalpha and TCRbeta repertoire sequencing. What the work shows at the level of the full study, not this receptor alone: The study included only two mild cases, and larger cohorts that include severe cases with pre-infection samples were judged to be necessary. Whether the second-wave clones peaking on day 37 were SARS-CoV-2 specific was not confirmed. The detection of some responding clones in pre-infection memory suggests that pre-existing cross-reactive memory T cells joined the SARS-CoV-2 response. Clones contracting from day 15 to 85 had balanced CD4/CD8 phenotypes, while a second wave expanding from day 15 to 37 was biased towards CD4+. Contracting CD4+ clones were located mainly in the CM and EM memory subsets, whereas CD8+ clones were found to be enriched in EMRA.

Ficoll-Paque density gradient centrifugation was the method used to isolate PBMCs. The receptor was isolated from an adult woman who had mild COVID-19 (a few samples of this study predate the infection). The sample titles of this study are shuffled in the database, so cell type and time point are left out; the donor was told from shared clones. The sample consisted of PBMCs or a T cell subset sorted from them (not recorded which). The V gene is TRBV27 and the J gene is TRBJ2-7; the D match is possibly TRBD1 or TRBD2, with 5 bases aligned in each. The CDR3 has the sequence CASSLEGGGYEQYF. The sequence in DNA is TGTGCCAGCAGTTTAGAAGGTGGGGGCTACGAGCAGTACTTC.